This T cell receptor beta chain was found in a study of blood T cell repertoires in COVID-19. Study-wide background: Donors in the United States, Italy and Spain gave samples during acute or convalescent COVID-19.

This CDR3 region has 19 residues. TCRdb's table, derived via immunoSEQ multiplex PCR, lists solely in-frame clones and lacks some. The table lists approximately 170,000 clones, about nine tenths of them singletons. Participants' reported clinical history set cohort assignment. The specimen sequenced was PBMCs or T cells enriched from blood (not recorded which). This receptor was obtained from a woman aged 18 to 35 who had recovered from COVID-19. The chain uses TRBV12-2 and TRBJ2-1; TRBD2 reflects the table's D call only, with no check against the DNA. TRBV12-2 is a documented pseudogene. The CDR3 loop reads CASRPIGLAGGMVNNEQFF. CDR3 nucleotide sequence: TGTGCAAGTCGCCCAATCGGACTAGCGGGAGGCATGGTTAACAATGAGCAGTTCTTC.